This passage covers 19 T cell receptor beta chains from one sample sequenced in a study of T-cell memory formation after mild COVID-19. One entry per CDR3 protein results from TCRdb running MiXCR on the 5' RACE reads. This sample has under 110,000 distinct CDR3 sequences; roughly 12% occur once, and the top ten carry 27%. The sample was PBMCs or a T cell subset sorted from them (not recorded which). These receptors were taken from an adult woman who had mild COVID-19 (a few samples of this study predate the infection). Cell type and time point are not known.

V and J are TRBV12-3 or TRBV12-4 and TRBJ2-3; D not certain. CDR3 length: 11 residues. The V end lost 4 bases, the J end lost 7 bases, and 6 bases lay between the germline ends. Here the CDR3 DNA reads TGTGCCAGCAGTTCCATAAATACGCAGTATTTT. As protein: CASSSINTQYF.

V gene TRBV19 combines with J gene TRBJ2-2; 8 bases align to TRBD2. V dropped 9 bases and J dropped 7; count of bases not matched to a gene: 10. Germline CDR1 reads LNHDA; CDR2 reads SQIVND (reference sequence). CDR3 length: 14 residues. CDR3 nucleotides: TGTGCCAGCCAATACGGACTAGCTCTCGGGGAGCTGTTTTTT. It specifies CASQYGLALGELFF.

This clonotype has a handful of counts. The chain employs TRBV7-9 and TRBJ1-1; D gene ambiguous. The germline CDR1 and CDR2 sequences are SEHNR and FQNEAQ (reference sequence). There are 14 residues in the CDR3. Trimming removed 4 bases from V and 1 base from J, with 10 bases in between. The CDR3 protein is CASSYVGWNTEAFF. Written as DNA, the CDR3 is TGTGCCAGCAGCTATGTTGGATGGAACACTGAAGCTTTCTTT.

The V call is TRBV6-5, the J call TRBJ2-1, with TRBD2 as a possible D gene (6 bases). V lost 6 bases and J lost 10, with 10 bases in between. Germline assignment: CDR1 MNHEY and CDR2 SVGAGI. The CDR3 spans 11 residues. CDR3 residues: CASRLGGEQFF. CDR3 bases: TGTGCCAGCAGGCTCGGAGGGGAGCAGTTCTTC.

V is TRBV7-9 and J is TRBJ2-7; tentatively, D is TRBD1 or TRBD2 (5 bases each). This CDR3 has 13 amino acids. V was clipped by 5 bases and J by 4 bases, with 12 bases between them. In germline, CDR1 is SEHNR, CDR2 FQNEAQ (reference sequence). DNA of the CDR3: TGTGCCAGCAGCAAGGGGACGGATTACGAGCAGTACTTC. Translated, it gives CASSKGTDYEQYF.

The V gene is TRBV6-2 or TRBV6-3, the J gene TRBJ2-1, with D perhaps TRBD2 (6 bases). This CDR3 has 13 residues. The ends were cut back, 11 bases at V and 3 bases at J, with 14 bases in the middle. Germline values: CDR1 MNHEY, CDR2 SVGEGT. The CDR3 bases are TGTGCCTGCCGGGACTCACTCTACAATGAGCAGTTCTTC. As protein: CACRDSLYNEQFF.

This clonotype has just a few counts. The chain's CDR3 is CASSPGHLGAQHF. DNA of the CDR3: TGTGCCAGCAGCCCAGGACACCTCGGGGCCCAGCATTTT. The chain couples TRBV7-9 to TRBJ1-5; D is possibly TRBD1 (5 bases). Trimming shortened V by 5 bases and J by 11 bases, and 16 bases separated the two germline ends. This CDR3 is 13 amino acids long. Germline loops: CDR1 SEHNR, CDR2 FQNEAQ (reference sequence). Complete variable domain (other parts from reference TRBV7-9 and TRBJ1-5): DTGVSQNPRHKITKRGQNVTFRCDPISEHNRLYWYRQTLGQGPEFLTYFQNEAQLEKSRLLSDRFSAERPKGSFSTLEIQRTEQGDSAMYLCASSPGHLGAQHFGDGTRLSIL.

This clonotype occurred a few times. The chain uses TRBV7-9 and TRBJ1-4; D unresolved. Germline loops: CDR1 SEHNR, CDR2 FQNEAQ (reference sequence). This CDR3 comprises 12 residues. V shed 4 bases and J shed 10 bases, with 10 bases lying between them. The chain's CDR3 is CASSSGTRKLFF. CDR3 coding DNA: TGTGCCAGCAGCTCCGGCACGAGAAAACTGTTTTTT.

This clonotype was seen only a few times. The chain carries TRBV30 and TRBJ2-1; 10 nucleotides agree with TRBD2. The J segment lost 10 bases and the V segment lost 7 bases, leaving 10 bases of the junction unmatched. The CDR3 has 13 amino acids. The germline gives CDR1 GTSNPN, CDR2 SVGIG (reference sequence). CDR3 DNA: TGTGCCTATGAACTAGCGGGACCTCTCGAGCAGTTCTTC. Its translation: CAYELAGPLEQFF. Full variable domain (outside the CDR3, taken from reference TRBV30 and TRBJ2-1): SQTIHQWPATLVQPVGSPLSLECTVEGTSNPNLYWYRQAAGRGLQLLFYSVGIGQISSEVPQNLSASRPQDRQFILSSKKLLLSDSGFYLCAYELAGPLEQFFGPGTRLTVL.

The chain employs TRBV30 and TRBJ2-7, with 10 bases fitting TRBD1. This CDR3 is 14 amino acids long. Germline CDR1 reads GTSNPN; CDR2 reads SVGIG (reference sequence). Germline trimming cut 5 bases from V and 5 bases from J; bases unmatched to any gene: 9. In DNA form, the CDR3 reads TGTGCCTGGGGAACCGGGACAGGGGATCACGAGCAGTACTTC. Its translation: CAWGTGTGDHEQYF. Supplemented by reference TRBV30 and TRBJ2-7, the full variable domain reads SQTIHQWPATLVQPVGSPLSLECTVEGTSNPNLYWYRQAAGRGLQLLFYSVGIGQISSEVPQNLSASRPQDRQFILSSKKLLLSDSGFYLCAWGTGTGDHEQYFGPGTRLTVT.

This clonotype was picked up a small number of times. The chain carries TRBV6-5 and TRBJ2-4, with TRBD1 as a possible D gene (6 bases). The V end lost 5 bases, the J end lost 1 base, and 18 bases lay between the germline ends. Germline V gene sequence: CDR1 MNHEY, CDR2 SVGAGI. CDR3 length equals 17 residues. The DNA for the CDR3 is TGTGCCAGCAGTCCCCCGACTCCAACAGGGGCCAAAAACATTCAGTACTTC. It yields the protein CASSPPTPTGAKNIQYF.

The chain links TRBV19 to TRBJ2-1; TRBD2 is a possible D gene (5 bases). Trimming left V 3 bases short and J 6 bases short, with 18 bases between. The CDR3 covers 16 residues. Per the germline V gene, CDR1 is LNHDA and CDR2 is SQIVND (reference sequence). The CDR3 DNA follows: TGTGCCAGTAGTATTATCGAGGTTCGTAGCGTCAATGAGCAGTTCTTC. It translates to CASSIIEVRSVNEQFF.

J is TRBJ2-1 and V is TRBV3-1; 11 nucleotides align to TRBD2. This CDR3 has 15 residues. The ends lost 3 bases at V and 4 bases at J; junction bases unmatched: 2. Germline lookup yields CDR1 LGHDT and CDR2 YNNKEL (reference sequence). The CDR3 sequence: CASSHPSGGYNEQFF. In DNA form, the CDR3 reads TGTGCCAGCAGCCATCCTAGCGGGGGGTACAATGAGCAGTTCTTC.

The rearrangement links TRBV5-6 to TRBJ2-5; 12 bases match TRBD2. The V and J ends lost 0 bases and 1 base, in that order; junction bases with no gene match: 10. Germline CDR1 SGHDT, CDR2 YYEEEE. This CDR3 has 19 residues. The CDR3 sequence is CASSLDQGLAGGSQETQYF. The CDR3 DNA follows: TGTGCCAGCAGCTTGGACCAGGGACTAGCGGGTGGGTCCCAAGAGACCCAGTACTTC.

J is TRBJ2-7 and V is TRBV7-9; TRBD1 matches at 10 bases. Losses at the gene ends were 3 bases for V and 4 bases for J; bases not matched to a gene: 3. The V gene's germline CDR1 is SEHNR and CDR2 FQNEAQ (reference sequence). The CDR3 loop spans 14 amino acids. In DNA, the CDR3 is TGTGCCAGCAGCTTCACGGGACAGGGGTACGAGCAGTACTTC. Its protein is CASSFTGQGYEQYF.

This chain joins TRBV20-1 and TRBJ2-3; perhaps D is TRBD1 or TRBD2 (6 bases each). Germline CDR1 is DFQATT and CDR2 is SNEGSKA (reference sequence). V shed 5 bases and J shed 2 bases, with 17 bases lying between them. The CDR3 is made up of 15 amino acids. The CDR3 protein is CSAHRRGTITDTQYF. CDR3 in DNA: TGCAGTGCTCACCGCCGCGGGACAATCACAGATACGCAGTATTTT.

This clonotype was recorded a few times. The chain employs TRBV20-1 and TRBJ1-2; a possible D gene is TRBD1 (5 bases). The CDR3 runs 14 residues. CDR1 is DFQATT, CDR2 SNEGSKA, per germline (reference sequence). V was shortened by 3 bases and J by 2 bases, with 13 bases between the two germline ends. In nucleotides, the CDR3 is TGCAGTGCTAGCTCGTCAGAGGGGAACTATGGCTACACCTTC. This translates into CSASSSEGNYGYTF.

The rearrangement links TRBV5-6 to TRBJ1-5, with unresolved D. Trimming shortened V by 1 base and J by 3 bases, and 17 bases separated the two germline ends. Germline lookup yields CDR1 SGHDT and CDR2 YYEEEE. This CDR3 has 17 residues. The CDR3 DNA sequence: TGTGCCAGCAGCTTGCGGCAAGGCCCCCCCCTCAATCAGCCCCAGCATTTT. Protein: CASSLRQGPPLNQPQHF.

This clonotype came up many times. V usage is TRBV12-3 or TRBV12-4 and J usage is TRBJ2-5; D uncertain. This CDR3 is 15 amino acids long. The ends were cut back, 6 bases at V and 4 bases at J, with 18 bases in the middle. The CDR3 DNA reads as TGTGCCAGCAGCTACCCTGGCCGCGCCCCAGAGACCCAGTACTTC. It translates to CASSYPGRAPETQYF.